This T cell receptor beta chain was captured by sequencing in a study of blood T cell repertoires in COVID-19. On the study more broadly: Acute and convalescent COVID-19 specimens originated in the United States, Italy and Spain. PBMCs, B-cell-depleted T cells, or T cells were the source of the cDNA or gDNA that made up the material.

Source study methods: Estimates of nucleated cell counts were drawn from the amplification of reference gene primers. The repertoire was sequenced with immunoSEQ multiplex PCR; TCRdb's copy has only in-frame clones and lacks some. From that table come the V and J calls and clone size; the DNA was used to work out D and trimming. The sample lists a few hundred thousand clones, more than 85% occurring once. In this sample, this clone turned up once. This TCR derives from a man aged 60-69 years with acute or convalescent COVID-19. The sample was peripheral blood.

As DNA, the CDR3 is TGTGCCAGCTCGGCAATTTTTGGGGGCACGAACACCGGGGAGCTGTTTTTT. It codes for CASSAIFGGTNTGELFF. The chain carries TRBV18 and TRBJ2-2; D may be TRBD1 (6 bases). This CDR3 comprises 17 residues. Between the trimmed V and J ends, which lost 6 bases and 0 bases, there was a span of 17 bases. The germline V gene encodes CDR1 KGHSH and CDR2 LQKENI.